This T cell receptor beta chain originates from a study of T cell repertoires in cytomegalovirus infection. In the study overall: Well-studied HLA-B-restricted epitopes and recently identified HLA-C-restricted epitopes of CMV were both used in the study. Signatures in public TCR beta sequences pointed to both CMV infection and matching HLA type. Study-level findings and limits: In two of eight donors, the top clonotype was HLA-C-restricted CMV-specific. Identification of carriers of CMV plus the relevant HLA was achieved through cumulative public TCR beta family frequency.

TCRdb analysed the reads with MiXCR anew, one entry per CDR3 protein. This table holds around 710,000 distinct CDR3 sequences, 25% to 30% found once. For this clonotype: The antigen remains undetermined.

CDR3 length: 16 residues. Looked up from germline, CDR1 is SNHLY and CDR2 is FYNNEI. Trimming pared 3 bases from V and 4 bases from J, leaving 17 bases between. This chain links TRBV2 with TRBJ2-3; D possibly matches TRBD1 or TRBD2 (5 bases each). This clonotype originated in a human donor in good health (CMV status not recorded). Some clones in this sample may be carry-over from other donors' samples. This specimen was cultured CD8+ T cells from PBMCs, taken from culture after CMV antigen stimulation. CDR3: CASSEGTPFFADTQYF. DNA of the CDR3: TGTGCCAGCAGTGAGGGGACGCCTTTCTTCGCAGATACGCAGTATTTT.